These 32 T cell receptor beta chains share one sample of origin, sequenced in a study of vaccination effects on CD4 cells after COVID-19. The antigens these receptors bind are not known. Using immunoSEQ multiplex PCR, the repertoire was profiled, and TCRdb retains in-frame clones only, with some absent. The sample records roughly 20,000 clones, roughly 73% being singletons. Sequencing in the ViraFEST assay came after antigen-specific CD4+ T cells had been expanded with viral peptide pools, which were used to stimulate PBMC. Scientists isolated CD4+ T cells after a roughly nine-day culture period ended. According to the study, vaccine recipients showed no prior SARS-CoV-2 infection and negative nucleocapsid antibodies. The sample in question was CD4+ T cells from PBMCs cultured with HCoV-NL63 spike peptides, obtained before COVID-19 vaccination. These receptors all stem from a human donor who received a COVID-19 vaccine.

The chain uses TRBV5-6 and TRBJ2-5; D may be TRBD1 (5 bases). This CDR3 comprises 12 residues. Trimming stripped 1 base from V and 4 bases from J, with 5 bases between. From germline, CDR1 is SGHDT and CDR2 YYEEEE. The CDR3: CASSLRGETQYF. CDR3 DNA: TGTGCCAGCAGCTTGAGGGGAGAGACCCAGTACTTC.

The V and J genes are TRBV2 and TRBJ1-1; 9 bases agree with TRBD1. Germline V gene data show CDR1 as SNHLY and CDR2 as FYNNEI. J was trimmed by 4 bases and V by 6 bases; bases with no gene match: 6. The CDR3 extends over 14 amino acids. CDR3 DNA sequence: TGTGCCAGCAGGGTACAGGGGGCCGGCACTGAAGCTTTCTTT. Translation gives CASRVQGAGTEAFF.

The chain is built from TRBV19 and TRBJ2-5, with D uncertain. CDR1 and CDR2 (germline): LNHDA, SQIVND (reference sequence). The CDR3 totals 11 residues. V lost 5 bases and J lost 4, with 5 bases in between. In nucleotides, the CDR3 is TGTGCCAGTAGTTTGAGAGAGACCCAGTACTTC. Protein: CASSLRETQYF.

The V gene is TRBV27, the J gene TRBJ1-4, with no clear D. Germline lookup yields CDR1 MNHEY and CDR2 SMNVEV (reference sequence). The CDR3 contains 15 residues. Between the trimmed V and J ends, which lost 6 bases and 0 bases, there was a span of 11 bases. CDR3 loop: CASRFSGTTNEKLFF. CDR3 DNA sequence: TGTGCCAGCAGATTCAGCGGAACAACTAATGAAAAACTGTTTTTT.

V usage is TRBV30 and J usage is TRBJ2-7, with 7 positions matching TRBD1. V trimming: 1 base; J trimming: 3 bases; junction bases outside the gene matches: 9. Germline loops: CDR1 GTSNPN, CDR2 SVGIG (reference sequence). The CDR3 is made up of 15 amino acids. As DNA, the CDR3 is TGTGCCTGGAGTGCAGAGGGGACAGCGATCTACGAGCAGTACTTC. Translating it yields CAWSAEGTAIYEQYF.

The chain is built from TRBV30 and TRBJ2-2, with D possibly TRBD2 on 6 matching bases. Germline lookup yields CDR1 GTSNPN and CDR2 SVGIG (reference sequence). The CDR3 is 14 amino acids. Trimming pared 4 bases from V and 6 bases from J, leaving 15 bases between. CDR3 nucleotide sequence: TGTGCCTGGATGGTAGGCGGCGGGGCCGGGGAGCTGTTTTTT. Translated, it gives CAWMVGGGAGELFF. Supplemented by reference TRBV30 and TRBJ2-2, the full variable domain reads SQTIHQWPATLVQPVGSPLSLECTVEGTSNPNLYWYRQAAGRGLQLLFYSVGIGQISSEVPQNLSASRPQDRQFILSSKKLLLSDSGFYLCAWMVGGGAGELFFGEGSRLTVL.

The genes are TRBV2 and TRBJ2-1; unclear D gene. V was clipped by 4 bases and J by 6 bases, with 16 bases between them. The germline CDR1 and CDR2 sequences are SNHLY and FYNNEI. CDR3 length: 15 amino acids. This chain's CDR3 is CASSAAATRSNEQFF. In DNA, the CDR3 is TGTGCCAGCAGTGCGGCCGCGACCCGCTCCAATGAGCAGTTCTTC.

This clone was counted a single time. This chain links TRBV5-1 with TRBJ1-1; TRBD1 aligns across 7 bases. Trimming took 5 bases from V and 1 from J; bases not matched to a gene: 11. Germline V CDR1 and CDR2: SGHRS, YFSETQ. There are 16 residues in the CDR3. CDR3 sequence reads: CASRKGQTAGNTEAFF. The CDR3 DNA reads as TGCGCCAGCAGAAAGGGACAGACCGCGGGGAACACTGAAGCTTTCTTT.

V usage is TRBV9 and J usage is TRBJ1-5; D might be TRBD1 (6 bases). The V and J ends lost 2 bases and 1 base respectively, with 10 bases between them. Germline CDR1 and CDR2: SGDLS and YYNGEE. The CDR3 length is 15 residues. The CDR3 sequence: CASSVSGESNQPQHF. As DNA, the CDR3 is TGTGCCAGCAGCGTCTCAGGGGAAAGCAATCAGCCCCAGCATTTT. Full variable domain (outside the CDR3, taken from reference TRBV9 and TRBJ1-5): DSGVTQTPKHLITATGQRVTLRCSPRSGDLSVYWYQQSLDQGLQFLIQYYNGEERAKGNILERFSAQQFPDLHSELNLSSLELGDSALYFCASSVSGESNQPQHFGDGTRLSIL.

This CDR3 reads CASTSGQNSGYTF. The CDR3 coding sequence is TGTGCCAGTACCTCTGGACAGAACAGCGGCTACACCTTC. This chain links TRBV2 with TRBJ1-2, with D perhaps TRBD1 (6 bases). The CDR3 has 13 amino acids. V shed 9 bases and J shed 8 bases, with 19 bases lying between them. CDR1 is SNHLY, CDR2 FYNNEI, per germline.

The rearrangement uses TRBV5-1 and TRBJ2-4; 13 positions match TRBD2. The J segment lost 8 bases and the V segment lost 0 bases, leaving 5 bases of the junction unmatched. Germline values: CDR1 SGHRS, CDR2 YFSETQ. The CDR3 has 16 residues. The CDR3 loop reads CASSLDGLAGVDIQYF. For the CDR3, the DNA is TGCGCCAGCAGCTTGGATGGACTAGCGGGGGTGGACATTCAGTACTTC.

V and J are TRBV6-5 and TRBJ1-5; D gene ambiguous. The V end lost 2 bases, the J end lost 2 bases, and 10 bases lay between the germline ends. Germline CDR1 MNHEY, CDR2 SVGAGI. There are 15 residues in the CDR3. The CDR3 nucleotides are TGTGCCAGCAGTTACCGGGTTGTGGGCAATCAGCCCCAGCATTTT. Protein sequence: CASSYRVVGNQPQHF.

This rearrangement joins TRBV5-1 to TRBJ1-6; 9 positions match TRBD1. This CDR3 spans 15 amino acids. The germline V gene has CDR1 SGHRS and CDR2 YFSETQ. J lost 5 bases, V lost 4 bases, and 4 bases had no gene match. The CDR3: CASSPGDRDNSPLHF. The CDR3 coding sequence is TGCGCCAGCAGCCCTGGGGACAGGGATAATTCACCCCTCCACTTT. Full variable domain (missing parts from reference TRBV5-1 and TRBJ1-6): KAGVTQTPRYLIKTRGQQVTLSCSPISGHRSVSWYQQTPGQGLQFLFEYFSETQRNKGNFPGRFSGRQFSNSRSEMNVSTLELGDSALYLCASSPGDRDNSPLHFGNGTRLTVT.

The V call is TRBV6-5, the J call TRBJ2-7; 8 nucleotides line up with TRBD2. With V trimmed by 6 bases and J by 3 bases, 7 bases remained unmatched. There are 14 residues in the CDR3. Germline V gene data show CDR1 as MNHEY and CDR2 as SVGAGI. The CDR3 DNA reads TGTGCCAGCAGCCTGGAGCGGGGGCTCTACGAGCAGTACTTC. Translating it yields CASSLERGLYEQYF.

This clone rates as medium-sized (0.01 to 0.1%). Written as DNA, the CDR3 is TGTGCCAGCAGTTACTACCCCGCCACAAATCCCGAAGCTTTCTTT. The encoded protein is CASSYYPATNPEAFF. The chain employs TRBV6-2 or TRBV6-3 and TRBJ1-1; D not certain. There are 15 residues in the CDR3. V dropped 1 base and J dropped 8 bases, with 17 bases sitting between them. In germline, CDR1 is MNHEY, CDR2 SVGEGT.

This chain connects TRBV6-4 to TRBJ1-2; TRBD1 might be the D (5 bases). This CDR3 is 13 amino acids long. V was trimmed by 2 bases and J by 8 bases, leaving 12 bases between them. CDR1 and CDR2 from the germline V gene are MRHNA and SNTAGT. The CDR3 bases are TGTGCCAGCAGTGACCCCGGGACCTTCGGCTACACCTTC. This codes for CASSDPGTFGYTF.

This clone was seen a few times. The CDR3 here is CASTEGRATEAFF. Written as DNA, the CDR3 is TGTGCCAGCACCGAGGGACGGGCCACTGAAGCTTTCTTT. This chain connects TRBV3-1 (or the pseudogene TRBV3-2) to TRBJ1-1; D is perhaps TRBD1 (5 bases). This CDR3 has 13 amino acids. With 7 bases removed from V and 4 bases from J, the gap between germline ends came to 13 bases. The germline V gene has CDR1 LGHDT and CDR2 YNNKEL (reference sequence).

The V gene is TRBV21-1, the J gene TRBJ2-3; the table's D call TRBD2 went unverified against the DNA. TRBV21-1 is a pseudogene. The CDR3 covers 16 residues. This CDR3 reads CARRDSGGLNTDTQYF. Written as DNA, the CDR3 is TGTGCCAGGAGGGATAGCGGGGGCCTCAACACAGATACGCAGTATTTT.

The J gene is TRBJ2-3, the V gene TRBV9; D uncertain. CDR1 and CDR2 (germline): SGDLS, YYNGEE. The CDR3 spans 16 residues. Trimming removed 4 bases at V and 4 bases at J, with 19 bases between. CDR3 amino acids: CASSPSPGDAPDTQYF. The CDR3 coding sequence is TGTGCCAGCAGCCCGAGCCCGGGCGATGCACCAGATACGCAGTATTTT. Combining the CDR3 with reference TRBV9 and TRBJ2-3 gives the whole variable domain DSGVTQTPKHLITATGQRVTLRCSPRSGDLSVYWYQQSLDQGLQFLIQYYNGEERAKGNILERFSAQQFPDLHSELNLSSLELGDSALYFCASSPSPGDAPDTQYFGPGTRLTVL.

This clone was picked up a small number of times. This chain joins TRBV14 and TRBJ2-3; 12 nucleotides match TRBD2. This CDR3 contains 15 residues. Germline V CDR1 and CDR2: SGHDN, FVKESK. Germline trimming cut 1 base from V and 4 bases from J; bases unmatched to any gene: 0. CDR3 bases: TGTGCCAGCAGCCAAGGACTAGCGGGGGCAGATACGCAGTATTTT. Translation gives CASSQGLAGADTQYF.

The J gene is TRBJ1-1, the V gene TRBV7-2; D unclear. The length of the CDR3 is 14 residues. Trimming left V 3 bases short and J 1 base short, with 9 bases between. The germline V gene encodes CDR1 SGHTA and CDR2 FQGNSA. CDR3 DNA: TGTGCCAGCAGCTTTTTTAAGCCGAACACTGAAGCTTTCTTT. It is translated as CASSFFKPNTEAFF.

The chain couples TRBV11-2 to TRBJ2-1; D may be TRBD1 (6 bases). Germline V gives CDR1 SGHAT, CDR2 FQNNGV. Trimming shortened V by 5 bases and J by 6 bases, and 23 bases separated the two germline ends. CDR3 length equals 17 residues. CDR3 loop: CASSQVARRTVRNEQFF. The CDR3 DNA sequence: TGTGCCAGCAGCCAAGTCGCCCGCCGGACAGTCCGCAATGAGCAGTTCTTC. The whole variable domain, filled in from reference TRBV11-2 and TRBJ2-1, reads EAGVAQSPRYKIIEKRQSVAFWCNPISGHATLYWYQQILGQGPKLLIQFQNNGVVDDSQLPKDRFSAERLKGVDSTLKIQPAKLEDSAVYLCASSQVARRTVRNEQFFGPGTRLTVL.

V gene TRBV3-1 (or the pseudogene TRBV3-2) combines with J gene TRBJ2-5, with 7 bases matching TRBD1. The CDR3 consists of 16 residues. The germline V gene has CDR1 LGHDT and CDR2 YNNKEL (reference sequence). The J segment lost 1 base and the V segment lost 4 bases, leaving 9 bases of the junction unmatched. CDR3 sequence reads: CASSRWDRGPQETQYF. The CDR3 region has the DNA TGTGCCAGCAGCCGATGGGACAGAGGGCCCCAAGAGACCCAGTACTTC.

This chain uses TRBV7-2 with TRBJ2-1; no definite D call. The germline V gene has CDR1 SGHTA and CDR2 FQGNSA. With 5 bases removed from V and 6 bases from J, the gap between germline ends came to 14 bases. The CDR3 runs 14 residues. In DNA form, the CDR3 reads TGTGCCAGCAGCGGGCCCCCGCTGCGCAATGAGCAGTTCTTC. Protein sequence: CASSGPPLRNEQFF.

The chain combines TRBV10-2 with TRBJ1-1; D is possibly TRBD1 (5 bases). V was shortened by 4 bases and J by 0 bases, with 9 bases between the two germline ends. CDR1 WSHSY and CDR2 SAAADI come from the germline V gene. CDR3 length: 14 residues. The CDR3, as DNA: TGCGCCAGCAGTGCGTCAGGGATGAACACTGAAGCTTTCTTT. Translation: CASSASGMNTEAFF.

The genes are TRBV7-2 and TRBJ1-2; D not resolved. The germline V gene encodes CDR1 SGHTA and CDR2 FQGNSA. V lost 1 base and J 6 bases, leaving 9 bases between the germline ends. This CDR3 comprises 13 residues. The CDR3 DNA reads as TGTGCCAGCAGCTTAGGGTGGGGAGATGGCTACACCTTC. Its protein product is CASSLGWGDGYTF.

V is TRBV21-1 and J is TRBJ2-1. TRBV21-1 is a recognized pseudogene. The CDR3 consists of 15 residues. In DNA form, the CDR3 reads TGTGCCAGCAGGCCCGATCATCTCGTCTACAATGAGCAGTTCTTC. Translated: CASRPDHLVYNEQFF.

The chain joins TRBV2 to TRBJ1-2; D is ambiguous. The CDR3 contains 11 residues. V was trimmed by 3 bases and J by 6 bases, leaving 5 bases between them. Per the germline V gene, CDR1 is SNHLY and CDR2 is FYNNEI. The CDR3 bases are TGTGCCAGCAGTGAGTGGGATGGCTACACCTTC. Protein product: CASSEWDGYTF. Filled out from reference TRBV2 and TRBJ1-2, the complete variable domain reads EPEVTQTPSHQVTQMGQEVILRCVPISNHLYFYWYRQILGQKVEFLVSFYNNEISEKSEIFDDQFSVERPDGSNFTLKIRSTKLEDSAMYFCASSEWDGYTFGSGTRLTVV.

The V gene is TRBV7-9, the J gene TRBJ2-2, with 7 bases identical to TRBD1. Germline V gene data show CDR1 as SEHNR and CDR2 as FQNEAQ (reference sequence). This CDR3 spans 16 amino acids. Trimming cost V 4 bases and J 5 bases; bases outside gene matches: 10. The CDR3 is CASSSTRARGTGELFF. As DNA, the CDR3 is TGTGCCAGCAGCTCAACCAGGGCCAGGGGGACCGGGGAGCTGTTTTTT. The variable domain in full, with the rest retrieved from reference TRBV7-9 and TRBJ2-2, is DTGVSQNPRHKITKRGQNVTFRCDPISEHNRLYWYRQTLGQGPEFLTYFQNEAQLEKSRLLSDRFSAERPKGSFSTLEIQRTEQGDSAMYLCASSSTRARGTGELFFGEGSRLTVL.

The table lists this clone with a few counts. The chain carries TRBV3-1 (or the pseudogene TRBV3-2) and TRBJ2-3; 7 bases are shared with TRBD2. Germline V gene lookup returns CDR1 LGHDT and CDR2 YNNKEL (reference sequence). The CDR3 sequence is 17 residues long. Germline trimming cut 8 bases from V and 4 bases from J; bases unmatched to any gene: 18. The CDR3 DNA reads TGTGCCAGCTCTGCGGGAGAGTTTTTAACGGTACCAGATACGCAGTATTTT. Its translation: CASSAGEFLTVPDTQYF.

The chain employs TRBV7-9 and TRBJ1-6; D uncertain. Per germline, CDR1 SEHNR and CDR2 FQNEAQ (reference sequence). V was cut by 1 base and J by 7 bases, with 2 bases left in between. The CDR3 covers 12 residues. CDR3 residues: CASSLDNSPLHF. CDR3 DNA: TGTGCCAGCAGCTTAGACAATTCACCCCTCCACTTT.

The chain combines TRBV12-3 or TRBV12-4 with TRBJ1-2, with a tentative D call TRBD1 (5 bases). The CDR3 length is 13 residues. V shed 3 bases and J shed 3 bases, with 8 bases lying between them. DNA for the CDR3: TGTGCCAGCAGTTTCTCGGGGGACTATGGCTACACCTTC. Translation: CASSFSGDYGYTF.